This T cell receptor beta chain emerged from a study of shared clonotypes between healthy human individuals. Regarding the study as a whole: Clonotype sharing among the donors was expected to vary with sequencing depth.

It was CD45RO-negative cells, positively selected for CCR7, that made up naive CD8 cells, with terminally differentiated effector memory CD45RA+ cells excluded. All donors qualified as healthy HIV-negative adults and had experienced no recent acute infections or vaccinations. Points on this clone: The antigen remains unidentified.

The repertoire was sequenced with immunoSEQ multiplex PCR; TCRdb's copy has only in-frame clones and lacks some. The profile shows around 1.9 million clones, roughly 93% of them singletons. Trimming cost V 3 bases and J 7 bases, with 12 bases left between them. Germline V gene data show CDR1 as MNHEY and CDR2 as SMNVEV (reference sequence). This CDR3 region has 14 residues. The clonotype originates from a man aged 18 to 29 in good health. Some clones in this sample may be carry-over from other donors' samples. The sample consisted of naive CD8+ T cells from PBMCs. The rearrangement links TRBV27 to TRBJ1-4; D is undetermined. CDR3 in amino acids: CASSFGPGGEKLFF. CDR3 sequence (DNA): TGTGCCAGCAGTTTCGGACCAGGCGGTGAAAAACTGTTTTTT.